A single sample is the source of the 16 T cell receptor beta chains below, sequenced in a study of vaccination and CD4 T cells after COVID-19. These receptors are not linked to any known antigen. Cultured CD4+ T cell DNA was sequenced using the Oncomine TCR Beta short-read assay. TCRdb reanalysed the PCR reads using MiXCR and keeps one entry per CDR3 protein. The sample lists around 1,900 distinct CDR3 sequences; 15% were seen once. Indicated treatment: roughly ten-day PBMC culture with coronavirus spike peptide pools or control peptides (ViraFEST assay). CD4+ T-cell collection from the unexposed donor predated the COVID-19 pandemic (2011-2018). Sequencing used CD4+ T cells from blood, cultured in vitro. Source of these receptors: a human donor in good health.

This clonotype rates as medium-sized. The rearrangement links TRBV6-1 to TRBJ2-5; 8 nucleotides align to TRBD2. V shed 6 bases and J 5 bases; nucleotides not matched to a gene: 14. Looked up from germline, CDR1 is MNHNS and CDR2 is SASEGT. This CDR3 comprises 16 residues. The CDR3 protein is CASSRGGSRWIETQYF. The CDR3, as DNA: TGTGCCAGCAGCCGCGGGGGGTCGAGATGGATTGAGACCCAGTACTTC.

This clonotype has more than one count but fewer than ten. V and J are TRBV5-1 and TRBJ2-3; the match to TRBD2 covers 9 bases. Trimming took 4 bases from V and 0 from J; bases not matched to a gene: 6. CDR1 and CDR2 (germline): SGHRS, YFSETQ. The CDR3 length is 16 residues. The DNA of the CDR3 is TGCGCCAGCAGCCCGCGGACTAGCGCCAGCACAGATACGCAGTATTTT. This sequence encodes CASSPRTSASTDTQYF.

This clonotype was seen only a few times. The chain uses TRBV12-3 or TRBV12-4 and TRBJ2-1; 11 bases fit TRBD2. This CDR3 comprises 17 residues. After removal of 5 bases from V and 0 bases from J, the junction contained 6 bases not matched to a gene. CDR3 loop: CASSPGTSGSSYNEQFF. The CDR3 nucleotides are TGTGCCAGCAGTCCCGGGACTAGCGGAAGCTCCTACAATGAGCAGTTCTTC.

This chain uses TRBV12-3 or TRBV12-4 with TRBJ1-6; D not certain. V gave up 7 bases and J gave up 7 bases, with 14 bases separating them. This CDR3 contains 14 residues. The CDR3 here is CASTVNSGNSPLHF. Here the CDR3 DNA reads TGTGCCAGCACAGTAAACTCGGGAAATTCACCCCTCCACTTT.

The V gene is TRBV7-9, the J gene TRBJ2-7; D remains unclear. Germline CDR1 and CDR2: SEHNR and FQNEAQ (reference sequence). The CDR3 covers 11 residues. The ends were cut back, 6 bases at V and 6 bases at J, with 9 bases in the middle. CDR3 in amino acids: CASSGLTEQYF. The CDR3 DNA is TGTGCCAGCAGTGGGTTGACCGAGCAGTACTTC.

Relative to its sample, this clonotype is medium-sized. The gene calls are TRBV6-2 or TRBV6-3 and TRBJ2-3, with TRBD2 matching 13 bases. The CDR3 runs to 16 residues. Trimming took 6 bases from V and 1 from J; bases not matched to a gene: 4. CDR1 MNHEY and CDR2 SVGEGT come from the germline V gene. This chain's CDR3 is CASRDGTSGGTDTQYF. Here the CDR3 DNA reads TGTGCCAGCAGAGACGGGACTAGCGGGGGCACAGATACGCAGTATTTT.

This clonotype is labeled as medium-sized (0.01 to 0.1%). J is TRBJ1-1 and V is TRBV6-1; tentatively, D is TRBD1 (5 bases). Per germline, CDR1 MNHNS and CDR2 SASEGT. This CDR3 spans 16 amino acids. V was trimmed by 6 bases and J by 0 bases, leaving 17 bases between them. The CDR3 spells CASRNWQGGVNTEAFF. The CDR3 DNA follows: TGTGCCAGCAGGAATTGGCAGGGAGGAGTGAACACTGAAGCTTTCTTT.

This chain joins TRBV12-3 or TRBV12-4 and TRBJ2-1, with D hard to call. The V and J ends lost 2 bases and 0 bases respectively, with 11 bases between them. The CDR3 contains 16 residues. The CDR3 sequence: CASSLRGRLSYNEQFF. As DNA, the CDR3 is TGTGCCAGCAGTTTAAGAGGCCGGCTCTCCTACAATGAGCAGTTCTTC.

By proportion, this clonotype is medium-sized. Here the CDR3 reads CASRPSEAGQETQYF. The CDR3 DNA reads TGTGCCAGCCGTCCCTCAGAAGCGGGACAAGAGACCCAGTACTTC. V and J are TRBV27 and TRBJ2-5; 7 bases line up with TRBD2. The V segment lost 8 bases and the J segment 2 bases; nucleotides outside the gene matches: 11. This CDR3 comprises 15 residues. Germline values: CDR1 MNHEY, CDR2 SMNVEV (reference sequence).

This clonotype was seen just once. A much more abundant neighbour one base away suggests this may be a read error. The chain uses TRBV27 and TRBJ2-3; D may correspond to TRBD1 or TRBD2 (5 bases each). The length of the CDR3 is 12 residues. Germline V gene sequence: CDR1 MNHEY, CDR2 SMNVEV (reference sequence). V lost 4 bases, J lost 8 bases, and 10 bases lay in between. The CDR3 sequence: CASSSRGATQYF. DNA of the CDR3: TGTGCCAGCAGTTCCAGAGGGGCTACGCAGTATTTT.

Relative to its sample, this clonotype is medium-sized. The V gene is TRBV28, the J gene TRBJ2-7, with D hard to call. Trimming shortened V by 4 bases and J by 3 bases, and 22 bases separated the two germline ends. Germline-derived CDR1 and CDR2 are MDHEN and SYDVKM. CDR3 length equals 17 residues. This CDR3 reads CASSSSYLGLTNYEQYF. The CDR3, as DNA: TGTGCCAGCAGTTCCTCTTACCTGGGTCTAACAAACTACGAGCAGTACTTC.

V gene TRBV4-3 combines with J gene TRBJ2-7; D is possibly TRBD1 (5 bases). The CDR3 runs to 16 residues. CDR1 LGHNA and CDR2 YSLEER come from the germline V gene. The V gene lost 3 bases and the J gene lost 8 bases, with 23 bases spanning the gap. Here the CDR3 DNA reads TGCGCCAGCAGCCATATCTCCGGCGGCAGGGTTACGAAGCAGTACTTC. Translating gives CASSHISGGRVTKQYF.

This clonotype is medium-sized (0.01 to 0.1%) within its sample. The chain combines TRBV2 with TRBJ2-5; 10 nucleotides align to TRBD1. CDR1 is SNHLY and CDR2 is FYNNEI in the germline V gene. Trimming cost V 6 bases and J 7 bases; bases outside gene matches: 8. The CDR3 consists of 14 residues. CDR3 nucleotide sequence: TGTGCCAGCAGACTCCGGGACAGGGGCAGGACCCAGTACTTC. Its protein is CASRLRDRGRTQYF.

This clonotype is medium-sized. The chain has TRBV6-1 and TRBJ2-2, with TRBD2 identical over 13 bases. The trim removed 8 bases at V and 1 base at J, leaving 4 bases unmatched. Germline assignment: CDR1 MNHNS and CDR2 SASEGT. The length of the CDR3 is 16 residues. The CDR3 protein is CASRTSGSGNTGELFF. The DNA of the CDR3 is TGTGCCAGCCGGACTAGCGGGAGTGGGAACACCGGGGAGCTGTTTTTT.

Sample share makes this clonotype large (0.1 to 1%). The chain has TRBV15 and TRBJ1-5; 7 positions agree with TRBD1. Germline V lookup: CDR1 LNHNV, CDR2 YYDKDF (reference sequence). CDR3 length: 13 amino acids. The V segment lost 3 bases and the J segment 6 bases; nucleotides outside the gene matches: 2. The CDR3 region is CATSRRDSQPQHF. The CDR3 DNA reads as TGTGCCACCAGCAGGAGGGACAGTCAGCCCCAGCATTTT.

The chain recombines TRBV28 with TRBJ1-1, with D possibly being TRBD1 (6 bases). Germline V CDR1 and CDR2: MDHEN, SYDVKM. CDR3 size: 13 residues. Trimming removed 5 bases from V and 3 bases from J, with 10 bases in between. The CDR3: CASSIHRDTEAFF. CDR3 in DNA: TGTGCCAGCAGTATACACAGGGACACTGAAGCTTTCTTT.